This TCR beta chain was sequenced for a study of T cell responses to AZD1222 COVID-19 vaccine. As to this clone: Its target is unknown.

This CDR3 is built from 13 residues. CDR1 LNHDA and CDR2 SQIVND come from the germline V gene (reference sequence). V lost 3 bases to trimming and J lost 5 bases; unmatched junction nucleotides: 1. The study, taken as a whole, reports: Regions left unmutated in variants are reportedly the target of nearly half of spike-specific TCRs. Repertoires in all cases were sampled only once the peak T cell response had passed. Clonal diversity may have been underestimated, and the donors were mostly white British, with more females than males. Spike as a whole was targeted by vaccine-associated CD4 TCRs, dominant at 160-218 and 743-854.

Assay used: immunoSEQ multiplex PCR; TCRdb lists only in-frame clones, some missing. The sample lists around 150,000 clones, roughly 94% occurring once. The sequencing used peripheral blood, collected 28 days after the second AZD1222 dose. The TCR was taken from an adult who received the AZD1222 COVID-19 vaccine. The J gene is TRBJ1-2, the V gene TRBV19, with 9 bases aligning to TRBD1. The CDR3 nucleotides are TGTGCCAGTAGTATGGGGACAGGGTATGGCTACACCTTC. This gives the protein CASSMGTGYGYTF.